The sequence of this T cell receptor (beta chain) was determined in a study of Graves' ophthalmopathy and Graves' hyperthyroidism. CDR3 regions of TCR beta were amplified from RNA transcripts. HTBI-primed RT-PCR formed the first round, and a multiplex PCR formed the second. Using its own MiXCR run on the multiplex PCR reads, TCRdb lists one record per CDR3 protein. The sample records a few hundred thousand distinct CDR3 sequences, just over 15% being singletons. Uncontrolled infections, other autoimmune diseases, pregnancy or lactation barred patients from enrollment. This clonotype has at least ten counts. The germline gives CDR1 MNHEY, CDR2 SMNVEV (reference sequence). The J segment lost 6 bases and the V segment lost 2 bases, leaving 4 bases of the junction unmatched. This CDR3 is built from 14 residues.

Sequencing input: peripheral blood. The receptor was isolated from a woman in her late teens or twenties with stable Graves' hyperthyroidism. The chain couples TRBV27 to TRBJ1-1; TRBD1 agrees at 9 bases. As DNA, the CDR3 is TGTGCCAGCAGTTTAGTGACAGGGGGTGCTGAAGCTTTCTTT. This translates into CASSLVTGGAEAFF.